The 3 T cell receptor beta chains in this list originate from one sample, sequenced in a study of T cells after somatic rescue of genetic block. The table came from immunoSEQ multiplex PCR; TCRdb's copy has only in-frame clones and leaves some out. Counted here are 14,000 to 15,000 clones, 72% occurring once; the ten biggest clones make up 13% to 15%. The sample comprised peripheral blood mononuclear cells (PBMCs). Receptor source: a boy between 10 and 17 years old.

This sequence joins TRBV19 and TRBJ2-7; D is ambiguous. The CDR3 has 14 amino acids. Germline V gene lookup returns CDR1 LNHDA and CDR2 SQIVND (reference sequence). V lost 3 bases, J lost 0 bases, and 9 bases lay in between. The CDR3 bases are TGTGCCAGTAGTATTACCCCTAGCTCCTACGAGCAGTACTTC. It codes for CASSITPSSYEQYF.

The rearrangement uses TRBV2 and TRBJ2-2; 7 bases map to TRBD2. After removal of 5 bases from V and 3 bases from J, the junction contained 6 bases not matched to a gene. The CDR3 sequence is 15 residues long. Germline CDR1 and CDR2: SNHLY and FYNNEI. The CDR3 reads CASSYPGRDTGELFF. In DNA form, the CDR3 reads TGTGCCAGCAGTTATCCAGGGAGGGACACCGGGGAGCTGTTTTTT.

This clone was seen a few times. The chain is built from TRBV7-6 and TRBJ2-2; TRBD2 matches at 7 bases. Germline CDR1 SGHVS, CDR2 FNYEAQ. CDR3 size: 16 residues. V lost 3 bases and J lost 2; bases outside the gene matches: 6. This CDR3 reads CASSLGGSPNTGELFF. In DNA form, the CDR3 reads TGTGCCAGCAGCTTGGGCGGGAGTCCTAACACCGGGGAGCTGTTTTTT. The whole variable domain, filled in from reference TRBV7-6 and TRBJ2-2, reads GAGVSQSPRYKVTKRGQDVALRCDPISGHVSLYWYRQALGQGPEFLTYFNYEAQQDKSGLPNDRFSAERPEGSISTLTIQRTEQRDSAMYRCASSLGGSPNTGELFFGEGSRLTVL.